This T cell receptor beta chain was profiled in a study of Graves' ophthalmopathy and Graves' hyperthyroidism. Findings and caveats of the study: Blood also harbored most expanded thyroid clonotypes above 0.001 frequency.

Aged 18 to 65, the patients with hyperthyroidism had under 2 months' duration and were newly diagnosed. None of the included patients had other autoimmune diseases, uncontrolled infections, pregnancy or lactation, as these led to exclusion. Serum thyroxine and TRAb, along with clinical symptoms, thyroid ultrasound and orbital computed tomography, were what diagnosis relied on. RNA transcripts were the template, and TCR beta CDR3 regions were amplified from them. RT-PCR with HTBI primers came first, then second-round multiplex PCR. TCRdb analysed the multiplex PCR reads with MiXCR anew, one entry per CDR3 protein. The top ten clones hold around 10% of a sample with over a million distinct CDR3 sequences, about two fifths of them seen once. Points on this clonotype: Its specificity is unknown.

Per the germline V gene, CDR1 is SQVTM and CDR2 is ANQGSEA. The CDR3 extends over 11 amino acids. Trimming took off 7 bases at V and 4 bases at J, with 10 bases between the two ends. The receptor comes from an adult man with Graves' hyperthyroidism. The rearrangement joins TRBV29-1 to TRBJ2-5, with a tentative D call TRBD2 (6 bases). The sample taken for sequencing was peripheral blood or thyroid tissue (not recorded which). The CDR3: CSGDGGETQYF. The CDR3 DNA follows: TGCAGCGGGGACGGGGGAGAGACCCAGTACTTC.